What follows describes a single TCR beta chain. Its antigen is currently not known. There are no base qualities to consult, and no much larger clone falls within one base. These data come from a study of blood T cell repertoires in COVID-19 (dated by TCRdb to about 2020). Notes on the research overall: The collaborator samples originated in the United States, Italy and Spain and spanned the acute and convalescent phases of COVID-19. The material from the prospective study consisted of cDNA or gDNA derived from T cells, B-cell-depleted T cells, or PBMCs. Subjects who had been exposed to COVID-19, were actively infected with it, or had recovered from it provided the deeply sampled blood TCRbeta repertoires that made up the dataset. The repertoires were released in a freely available public database meant as a resource for research on the immune response to SARS-CoV-2. The samples were drawn from two sources: the first 160 participants of the ongoing ImmuneRACE study, and 950 to 1,500 subjects contributed by 6 global collaborators. Nearly every sample came with metadata listing a de-identified subject ID, COVID-19 status, age in years and sex. HLA class I and class II types, where available, came from metadata supplied by the sample provider rather than from assay-based typing.

Trimmed from V: 0 bases; trimmed from J: 0 bases; junction bases lacking a gene match: 4. The CDR3 numbers 17 residues from cysteine through phenylalanine. Only the CDR3 DNA is retained, 51 bases long and in frame from the first base. CDR1 and CDR2 were assigned from the germline V gene as MGHRA and YSYEKL. The immunoSEQ Assay, a bias-controlled multiplex PCR, was used to amplify TCRbeta CDR3 regions from genomic DNA. As for how the authors treated the data: Nucleated cell counts per sample were estimated from amplification of reference gene primers within the assay. Sequence reads were collapsed and filtered to measure the absolute abundance of every unique TCRbeta CDR3 rearrangement. Productive Simpson clonality was computed per sample as the square root of Simpson's diversity index over productive rearrangements. In its TCRdb copy, this immuneACCESS table keeps in-frame sequences only and misses some clones. Where compared with another copy, unresolved V genes explain less than half of these, and the others have no known cause. The DNA gave D and trimming, while V, J and clone size come from that table. The sample profile shows roughly 250,000 clones; about 82% of them were found once. The ten largest clonotypes hold over 2% of the sample.

General study outcomes and caveats: How much clinical and demographic metadata was included differed by source and by participant, and the metadata was provided uncurated.

Participants in the prospective study were aged roughly 18 to 89 years, lived in 24 United States geographic areas, and enrolled through a virtual design. In the prospective study, cohorts were assigned on the basis of participant-reported clinical history obtained from a screening survey and a study questionnaire. Recovered participants in ImmuneRACE Cohort 3 were defined by two consecutive negative NP/OP PCR tests, clearance by a healthcare professional, or resolution of symptoms. In the prospective study, mobile phlebotomists collected whole blood, serum and a nasopharyngeal or oropharyngeal swab from each participant. Prospective study participants could optionally give additional blood draws and questionnaires over an approximately 2-month period. Before DNA extraction, prospective study blood samples were shipped either frozen or at room temperature.

This sequence uses TRBV4-1 and TRBJ1-3; TRBD1 fits 8 bases in the junction. The clonotype originates from a woman aged 50 to 60 who had recovered from COVID-19. The sample consisted of PBMCs or T cells enriched from blood (not recorded which). The nucleotide sequence reads TGCGCCAGCAGCCAAGATAACAGGGGGGGCTCTGGAAACACCATATATTTT. Its protein is CASSQDNRGGSGNTIYF.